This T cell receptor beta chain was captured by sequencing in a study of beta chain features in type 1 diabetes. This clone turned up a few times. V was trimmed by 1 base and J by 0 bases, leaving 3 bases between them. Germline CDR1 and CDR2: SEHNR and FQNEAQ (reference sequence). CDR3 length: 13 amino acids. Reverse transcribing all isolated RNA meant expressed TCRB transcripts were sequenced. This table comes from immunoSEQ multiplex PCR, and its TCRdb copy is limited to in-frame clones, with some not included. This table has under 300,000 clones, about 25% appearing once. The chain links TRBV7-9 to TRBJ1-1; D gene unclear. The TCR comes from a man younger than 40 in good health. The sequenced material came from central memory CD4+ T cells from blood. DNA for the CDR3: TGTGCCAGCAGCTTAGAGGTGAACACTGAAGCTTTCTTT. Translated, it gives CASSLEVNTEAFF.